What follows describes a single T cell receptor (beta chain). The source of the sample is a study of blood T cell repertoires in COVID-19. Turning to the study itself: Acute and convalescent COVID-19 samples came from the United States, Italy and Spain. Nucleic acid was either cDNA or gDNA, and it came from T cells, B-cell-depleted T cells, or PBMCs.

Per the original methods: Amplification with reference gene primers provided the estimates of nucleated cell counts. Measured with immunoSEQ multiplex PCR; TCRdb has only the in-frame clones, and not every one. The DNA was the basis for D and trimming; V, J and clone size are from that table. The sample carries under 300,000 clones, about 81% recorded once. The CDR3 totals 13 residues. V was cut by 6 bases and J by 0 bases, with 8 bases left in between. V is TRBV12-3 or TRBV12-4 and J is TRBJ1-1; D remains unclear. The sequence came from a woman in her fifties or sixties with active or convalescent COVID-19. The sequencing sample was made of peripheral blood. The CDR3 nucleotides read TGTGCCAGCAGAATTACGGTGAACACTGAAGCTTTCTTT. The encoded protein is CASRITVNTEAFF.